A selection of T cell receptor beta chains follows, all from one sample in a study of shared clonotypes between healthy human individuals. Clones were read by immunoSEQ multiplex PCR, and TCRdb kept only the in-frame ones, dropping some. The sample consists of a few million clones, around 95% of them appearing once. Sequencing was performed on naive CD4+ T cells sorted from blood. These receptors were collected from a man aged 18 to 30 in good health. Both conserved end residues are part of each CDR3. The D gene is left open where the match is weak. Where a row states a size, it is once, few, many or the class of an expanded clone; other rows omit it.

J gene,D gene,clone size,V gene,CDR3 protein,CDR3 DNA
TRBJ2-2,TRBD1,NA,TRBV30,CAWRTTGGGELFF,TGTGCCTGGAGGACGACAGGGGGTGGGGAGCTGTTTTTT
TRBJ2-7,NA,NA,TRBV28,CASSLGRLSYEQYF,TGTGCCAGCAGTTTAGGGCGTCTCTCCTACGAGCAGTACTTC
TRBJ2-2,NA,once,TRBV5-1,CASSFSVSGTGELFF,TGCGCCAGCAGCTTTTCTGTCTCTGGCACCGGGGAGCTGTTTTTT
TRBJ1-1,NA,NA,TRBV27,CASRSPDPLTEAFF,TGTGCCAGCAGGTCCCCCGACCCACTCACTGAAGCTTTCTTT
TRBJ2-1,NA,NA,TRBV7-7,CASSLDGGAEQFF,TGTGCTAGCAGCTTAGACGGAGGGGCTGAGCAGTTCTTC
TRBJ1-2,NA,NA,TRBV6-5,CASSYSQGTNYGYTF,TGTGCCAGCAGTTACTCTCAGGGGACTAACTATGGCTACACCTTC
TRBJ1-1,NA,NA,TRBV5-4,CASSLGQPNTEAFF,TGTGCCAGCAGCTTGGGACAGCCGAACACTGAAGCTTTCTTT
TRBJ1-6,NA,NA,TRBV5-6,CASSLASLKPLHF,TGTGCCAGCAGCTTGGCATCCCTGAAACCCCTCCACTTT
TRBJ2-5,TRBD2,once,TRBV18,CASSTRTSGGGETQYF,TGTGCCAGCTCAACTCGGACTAGCGGGGGAGGGGAGACCCAGTACTTC
TRBJ1-2,NA,NA,TRBV19,CASSMGGPYGYTF,TGTGCCAGTAGTATGGGGGGCCCCTATGGCTACACCTTC
TRBJ2-7,NA,few,TRBV5-6,CASSLVDSGAYEQYF,TGTGCCAGCAGCTTGGTCGATTCGGGGGCCTACGAGCAGTACTTC
TRBJ2-2,NA,NA,TRBV6-5,CASKGSAANTGELFF,TGTGCCAGCAAAGGTTCCGCCGCGAACACCGGGGAGCTGTTTTTT
TRBJ2-7,TRBD2,NA,TRBV30,CAWSVGRTSGSAYEQYF,TGTGCCTGGAGCGTGGGGAGGACTAGCGGGAGTGCCTACGAGCAGTACTTC
TRBJ1-2,TRBD1,NA,TRBV2,CAFQARGLYGYTF,TGTGCCTTTCAGGCCAGGGGGCTCTATGGCTACACCTTC
TRBJ2-1,NA,NA,TRBV7-8,CASSVTGTGRTSGQFF,TGTGCCAGCAGCGTCACCGGGACAGGGAGAACTAGCGGACAGTTCTTC
TRBJ1-3,NA,NA,TRBV5-8,CASSSGGNTIYF,TGTGCCAGCAGCTCGGGCGGAAACACCATATATTTT
TRBJ1-5,TRBD1,NA,TRBV7-2,CASSLAQGAGNQPQHF,TGTGCCAGCAGCTTAGCGCAGGGGGCTGGCAATCAGCCCCAGCATTTT
TRBJ1-1,NA,NA,TRBV5-1,CASSFGGGNTEAFF,TGCGCCAGCAGCTTTGGTGGGGGTAACACTGAAGCTTTCTTT
TRBJ2-7,NA,NA,TRBV15,CATSRVGPSYEQYF,TGTGCCACCAGCAGAGTGGGACCGAGCTACGAGCAGTACTTC
TRBJ1-2,NA,NA,TRBV6-9,CASSYNASGQKTGGVYGYTF,TGTGCCAGCAGTTATAATGCCTCAGGTCAAAAGACAGGCGGGGTCTATGGCTACACCTTC
TRBJ1-1,NA,NA,TRBV6-1,CASSEARGFTEAFF,TGTGCCAGCAGTGAAGCGCGTGGGTTCACTGAAGCTTTCTTT
TRBJ2-7,NA,NA,TRBV11-2,CASSLRPADASYEQYF,TGTGCCAGCAGCTTAAGGCCCGCCGACGCCTCCTACGAGCAGTACTTC
TRBJ2-6,NA,NA,TRBV29-1,CSVETGRKNGANVLTF,TGCAGCGTTGAGACGGGGAGAAAAAATGGGGCCAACGTCCTGACTTTC
TRBJ2-1,TRBD1,NA,TRBV7-2,CASRLGTGIPRQFF,TGTGCCAGCAGATTGGGGACAGGGATCCCTCGGCAGTTCTTC
TRBJ2-1,TRBD2,NA,TRBV6-5,CASSFPGGGYNEQFF,TGTGCCAGCAGTTTCCCGGGAGGTGGCTACAATGAGCAGTTCTTC
TRBJ2-3,NA,NA,TRBV6-1,CASKGGVTDTQYF,TGTGCCAGCAAGGGCGGGGTTACAGATACGCAGTATTTT
TRBJ2-7,TRBD2,NA,TRBV2,CASMQAGGTYEQYF,TGTGCCAGCATGCAAGCGGGAGGGACCTACGAGCAGTACTTC
TRBJ2-2,TRBD2,NA,TRBV12-5,CASGLTGGTGELFF,TGTGCTAGTGGTTTGACGGGGGGGACCGGGGAGCTGTTTTTT
TRBJ2-7,TRBD2,NA,TRBV18,CASSPIPGEGHRLF,TGTGCCAGCTCACCAATCCCGGGGGAGGGGCATCGCCTCTTC
TRBJ1-6,NA,NA,TRBV7-2,CASSLDRGSNSPLHF,TGTGCCAGCAGCTTAGACCGGGGCAGTAATTCACCCCTCCACTTT
TRBJ1-6,NA,NA,TRBV30,CAWSVRKSYNSPLHF,TGTGCCTGGAGTGTCCGGAAGAGCTATAATTCACCCCTCCACTTT
TRBJ1-1,NA,NA,TRBV5-1,CASSFRTGGTEAFF,TGCGCCAGCAGCTTCCGGACGGGAGGTACTGAAGCTTTCTTT
TRBJ1-3,NA,NA,TRBV10-1,CASSESRRGTGNTIYF,TGCGCCAGCAGTGAGTCGAGAAGAGGGACTGGAAACACCATATATTTT
TRBJ2-7,TRBD2,NA,TRBV7-6,CASSLAGGGAYEQYF,TGTGCCAGCAGCTTAGCGGGCGGGGGGGCCTACGAGCAGTACTTC
TRBJ1-1,NA,NA,TRBV11-2,CASSTVRDPGEAFF,TGTGCCAGCAGCACCGTCCGGGATCCGGGGGAAGCTTTCTTT
TRBJ1-2,NA,NA,TRBV19,CASSWDYGYTF,TGTGCCAGTTCGTGGGACTATGGCTACACCTTC
TRBJ2-1,NA,NA,TRBV5-1,CATNAYGLLTSNEQFF,TGCGCCACCAATGCATACGGACTCCTAACGAGCAATGAGCAGTTCTTC
TRBJ2-5,NA,NA,TRBV6-5,CASRRVGPAGTQYF,TGTGCCAGCAGAAGGGTAGGGCCAGCAGGGACCCAGTACTTC
TRBJ2-5,NA,NA,TRBV6-5,CASSRDTAGLETQYF,TGTGCCAGCAGCCGCGATACGGCCGGGCTGGAGACCCAGTACTTC
TRBJ1-4,TRBD1,NA,TRBV7-9,CASSPSVSGQGGRGEKLFF,TGTGCCAGCAGCCCCAGCGTATCGGGACAGGGGGGGAGAGGCGAAAAACTGTTTTTT
TRBJ2-2,TRBD1,NA,TRBV7-2,CASRVPSGTGGRTGELFF,TGTGCCAGCAGGGTACCTTCCGGGACAGGGGGCCGCACCGGGGAGCTGTTTTTT
TRBJ2-3,NA,NA,TRBV7-9,CASSDQFIQGSPTDTQYF,TGTGCCAGCAGCGATCAATTTATACAGGGTTCCCCCACAGATACGCAGTATTTT
TRBJ2-7,NA,NA,TRBV27,CASSLSQLGRLSYEQYF,TGTGCCAGCAGTTTATCGCAACTAGGGCGACTCTCCTACGAGCAGTACTTC
TRBJ2-5,NA,NA,TRBV7-2,CASSFQRGEQETQYF,TGTGCCAGCAGCTTCCAAAGGGGGGAACAAGAGACCCAGTACTTC
TRBJ2-2,NA,NA,TRBV18,CASSPPWVAGELFF,TGTGCCAGCTCACCACCCTGGGTCGCCGGGGAGCTGTTTTTT
TRBJ1-2,TRBD1,NA,TRBV28,CASSGTTGNYGYTF,TGTGCCAGCAGTGGGACGACAGGGAACTATGGCTACACCTTC
TRBJ2-5,NA,NA,TRBV4-3,CASSPSGQETQYF,TGCGCCAGCAGCCCCTCCGGGCAAGAGACCCAGTACTTC
TRBJ2-1,TRBD1,NA,TRBV28,CASSRTGGRGYNEQFF,TGTGCCAGCAGTAGAACAGGGGGCCGGGGGTACAATGAGCAGTTCTTC
TRBJ1-6,TRBD1,once,TRBV7-9,CASSFLQGGRNSPLHF,TGTGCCAGCAGCTTTCTACAGGGGGGGCGGAATTCACCCCTCCACTTT
TRBJ2-6,NA,NA,TRBV5-1,CASSQMVSGLGANVLTF,TGCGCCAGCAGCCAGATGGTTTCCGGGCTCGGGGCCAACGTCCTGACTTTC
TRBJ1-1,NA,few,TRBV7-8,CASSPDLNTEAFF,TGTGCCAGCAGCCCGGACCTGAACACTGAAGCTTTCTTT
TRBJ1-6,TRBD1,NA,TRBV27,CASSFYGQGMGSPLHF,TGTGCCAGCAGTTTCTACGGACAGGGGATGGGTTCACCCCTCCACTTT
TRBJ2-7,NA,NA,TRBV7-9,CASSSSRVLSYEQYF,TGTGCCAGCAGCTCATCCCGGGTCCTCTCCTACGAGCAGTACTTC
TRBJ1-2,TRBD1,NA,TRBV18,CASSPYTQPGQGSYGYTF,TGTGCCAGCTCACCTTATACGCAACCGGGACAGGGTTCCTATGGCTACACCTTC
TRBJ2-2,NA,NA,TRBV5-1,CASKATNTGELFF,TGCGCCAGCAAAGCCACAAACACCGGGGAGCTGTTTTTT
TRBJ2-7,NA,NA,TRBV6-1,CASNLAWGTYEQYF,TGTGCCAGCAACCTAGCGTGGGGGACCTACGAGCAGTACTTC
TRBJ1-1,NA,NA,TRBV7-3,CASSPGPLNTEAFF,TGTGCCAGCAGCCCGGGACCGCTGAACACTGAAGCTTTCTTT